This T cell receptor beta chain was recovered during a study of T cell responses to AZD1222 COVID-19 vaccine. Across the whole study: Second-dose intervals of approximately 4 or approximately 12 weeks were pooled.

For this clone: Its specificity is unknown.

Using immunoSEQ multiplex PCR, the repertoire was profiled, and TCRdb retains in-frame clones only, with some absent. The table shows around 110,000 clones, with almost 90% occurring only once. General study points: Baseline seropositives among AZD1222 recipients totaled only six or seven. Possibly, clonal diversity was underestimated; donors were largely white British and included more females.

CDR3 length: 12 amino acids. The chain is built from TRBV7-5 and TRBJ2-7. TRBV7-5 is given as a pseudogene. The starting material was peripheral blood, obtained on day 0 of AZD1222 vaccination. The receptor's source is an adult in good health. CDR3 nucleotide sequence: TGTGTCAGAAGCTTAGGGGTCTACGAGCAGTACTTC. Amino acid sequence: CVRSLGVYEQYF.